This T cell receptor beta chain was sequenced during a study of blood T cell repertoires in COVID-19. Study in general: Sites across the United States, Italy and Spain contributed samples from acute and convalescent COVID-19. Nucleic acid was either cDNA or gDNA, and it came from T cells, B-cell-depleted T cells, or PBMCs.

There are a few counts of this clone. Germline V gene lookup returns CDR1 KGHSH and CDR2 LQKENI. The CDR3 is made up of 14 amino acids. V lost 3 bases, J lost 0 bases, and 9 bases lay in between. Sequencing used immunoSEQ multiplex PCR; TCRdb keeps in-frame clones, though not all of them. The data hold 220,000 or so clones, with less than 90% observed a single time. This chain joins TRBV18 and TRBJ2-7, with a weak D call TRBD1 (5 bases). The sample taken for sequencing was peripheral blood. This TCR was recovered from a woman in her sixties who had recovered from COVID-19. This chain's CDR3 is CASSPTRDSYEQYF. For the CDR3, the DNA is TGTGCCAGCTCACCTACCAGGGACTCCTACGAGCAGTACTTC.